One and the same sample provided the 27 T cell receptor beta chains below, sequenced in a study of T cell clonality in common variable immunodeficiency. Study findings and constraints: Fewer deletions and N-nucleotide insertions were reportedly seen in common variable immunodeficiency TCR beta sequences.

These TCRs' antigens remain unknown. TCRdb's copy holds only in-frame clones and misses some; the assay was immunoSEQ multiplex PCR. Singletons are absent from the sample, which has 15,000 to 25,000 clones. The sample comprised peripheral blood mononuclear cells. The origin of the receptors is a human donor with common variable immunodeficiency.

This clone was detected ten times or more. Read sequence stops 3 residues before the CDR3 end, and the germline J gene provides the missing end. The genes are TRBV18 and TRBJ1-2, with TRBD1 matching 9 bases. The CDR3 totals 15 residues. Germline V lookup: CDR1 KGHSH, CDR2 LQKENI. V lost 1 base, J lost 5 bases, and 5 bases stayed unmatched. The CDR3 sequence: CASSPQQGATYGYTF. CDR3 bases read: TGTGCCAGCTCACCACAACAGGGGGCTACGTATGGC.

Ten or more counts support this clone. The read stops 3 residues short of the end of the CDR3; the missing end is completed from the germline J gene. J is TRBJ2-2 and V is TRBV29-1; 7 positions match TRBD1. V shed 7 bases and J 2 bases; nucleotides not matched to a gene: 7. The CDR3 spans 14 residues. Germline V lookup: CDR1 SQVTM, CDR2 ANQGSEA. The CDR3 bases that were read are TGCAGCGCCAGGACAGGATCCAACACCGGGGAG. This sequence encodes CSARTGSNTGE. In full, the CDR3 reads CSARTGSNTGELFF.

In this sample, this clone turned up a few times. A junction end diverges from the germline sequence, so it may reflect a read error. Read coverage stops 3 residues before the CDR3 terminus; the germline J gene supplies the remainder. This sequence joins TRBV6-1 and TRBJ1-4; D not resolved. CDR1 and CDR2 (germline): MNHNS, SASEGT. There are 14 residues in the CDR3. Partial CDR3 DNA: TGTGCCAGCAGTGAAGCTGCAACTAGTGAAAAA. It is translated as CASSEAATSEK. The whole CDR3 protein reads CASSEAATSEKLFF.

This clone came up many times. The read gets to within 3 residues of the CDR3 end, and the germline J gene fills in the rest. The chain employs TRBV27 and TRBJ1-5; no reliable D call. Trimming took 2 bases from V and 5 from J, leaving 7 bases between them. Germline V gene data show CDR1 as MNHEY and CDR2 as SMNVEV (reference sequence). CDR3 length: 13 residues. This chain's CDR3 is CASSLSTDQPQHF. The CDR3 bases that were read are TGTGCCAGCAGTTTAAGTACGGATCAGCCC.

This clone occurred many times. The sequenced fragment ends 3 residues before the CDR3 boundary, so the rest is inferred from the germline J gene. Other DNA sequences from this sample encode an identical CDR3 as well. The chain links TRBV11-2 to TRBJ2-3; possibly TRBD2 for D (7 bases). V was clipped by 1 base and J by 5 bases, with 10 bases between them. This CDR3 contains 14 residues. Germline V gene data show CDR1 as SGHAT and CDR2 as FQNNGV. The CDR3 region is CASSLARGGDTQYF. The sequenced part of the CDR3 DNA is TGTGCCAGCAGCTTAGCTAGGGGGGGAGATACG.

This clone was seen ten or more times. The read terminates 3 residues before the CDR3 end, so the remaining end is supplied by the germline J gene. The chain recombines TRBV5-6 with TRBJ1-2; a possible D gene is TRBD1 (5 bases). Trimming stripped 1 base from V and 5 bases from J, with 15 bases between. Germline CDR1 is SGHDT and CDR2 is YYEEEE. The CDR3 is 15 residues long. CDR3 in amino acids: CASSLRQGSIYGYTF. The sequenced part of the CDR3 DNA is TGTGCCAGCAGCTTGCGGCAGGGTTCAATTTATGGC. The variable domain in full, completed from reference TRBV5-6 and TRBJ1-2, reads DAGVTQSPTHLIKTRGQQVTLRCSPKSGHDTVSWYQQALGQGPQFIFQYYEEEERQRGNFPDRFSGHQFPNYSSELNVNALLLGDSALYLCASSLRQGSIYGYTFGSGTRLTVV.

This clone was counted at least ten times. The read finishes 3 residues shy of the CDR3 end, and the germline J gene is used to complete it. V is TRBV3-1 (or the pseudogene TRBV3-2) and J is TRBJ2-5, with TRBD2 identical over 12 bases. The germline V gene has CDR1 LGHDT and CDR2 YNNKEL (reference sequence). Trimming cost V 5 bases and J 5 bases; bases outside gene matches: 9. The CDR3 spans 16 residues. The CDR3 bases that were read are TGTGCCAGCAGCTCGCGGACTAGCGGGAATTGGGAGACC. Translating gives CASSSRTSGNWET. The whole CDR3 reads CASSSRTSGNWETQYF.

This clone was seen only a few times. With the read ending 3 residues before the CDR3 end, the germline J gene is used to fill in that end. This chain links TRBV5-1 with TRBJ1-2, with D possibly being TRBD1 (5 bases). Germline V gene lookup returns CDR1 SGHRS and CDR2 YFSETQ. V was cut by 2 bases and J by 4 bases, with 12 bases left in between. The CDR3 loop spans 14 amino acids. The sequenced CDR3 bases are TGCGCCAGCAGCTTATCGACAGCCAGCTATGGC. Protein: CASSLSTASYG. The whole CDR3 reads CASSLSTASYGYTF.

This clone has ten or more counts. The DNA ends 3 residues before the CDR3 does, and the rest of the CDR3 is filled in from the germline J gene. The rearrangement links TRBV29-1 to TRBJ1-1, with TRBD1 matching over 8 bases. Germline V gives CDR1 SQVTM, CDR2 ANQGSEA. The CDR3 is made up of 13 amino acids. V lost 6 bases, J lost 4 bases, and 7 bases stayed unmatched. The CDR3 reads CSVAGQGTTEAFF. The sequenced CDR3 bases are TGCAGCGTCGCAGGACAGGGAACCACTGAA.

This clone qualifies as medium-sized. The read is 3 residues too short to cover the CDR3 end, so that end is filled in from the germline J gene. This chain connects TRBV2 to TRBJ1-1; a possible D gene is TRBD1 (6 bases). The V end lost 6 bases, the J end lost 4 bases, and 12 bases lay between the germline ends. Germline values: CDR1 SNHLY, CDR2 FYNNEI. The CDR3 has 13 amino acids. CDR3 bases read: TGTGCCAGCAGGAACAGGGTCCTCACTGAA. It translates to CASRNRVLTE. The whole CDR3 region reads CASRNRVLTEAFF.

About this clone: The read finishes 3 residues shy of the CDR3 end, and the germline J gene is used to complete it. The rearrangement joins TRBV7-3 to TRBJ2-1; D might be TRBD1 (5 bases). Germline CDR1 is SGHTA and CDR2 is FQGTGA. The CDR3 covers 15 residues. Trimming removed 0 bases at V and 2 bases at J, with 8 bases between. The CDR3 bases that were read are TGTGCCAGCAGCTTAACGTTGACAGCCTACAATGAG. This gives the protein CASSLTLTAYNE. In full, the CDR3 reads CASSLTLTAYNEQFF.

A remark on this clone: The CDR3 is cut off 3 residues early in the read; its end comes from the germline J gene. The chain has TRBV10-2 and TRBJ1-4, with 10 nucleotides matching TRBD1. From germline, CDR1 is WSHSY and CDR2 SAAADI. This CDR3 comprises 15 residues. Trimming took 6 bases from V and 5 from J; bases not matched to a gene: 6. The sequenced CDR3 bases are TGCGCCAGCAGGAGGGGGGGACAGGGGAATGAAAAA. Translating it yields CASRRGGQGNEK. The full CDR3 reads CASRRGGQGNEKLFF.

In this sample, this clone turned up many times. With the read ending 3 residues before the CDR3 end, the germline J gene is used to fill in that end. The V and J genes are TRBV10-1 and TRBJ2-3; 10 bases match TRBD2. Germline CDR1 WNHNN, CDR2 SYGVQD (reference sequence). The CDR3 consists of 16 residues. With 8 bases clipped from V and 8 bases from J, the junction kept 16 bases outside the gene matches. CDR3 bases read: TGCGCCAGCTTTTACTCGCTAGCGGGAGTCCGTAGTACG. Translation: CASFYSLAGVRST. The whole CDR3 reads CASFYSLAGVRSTQYF.

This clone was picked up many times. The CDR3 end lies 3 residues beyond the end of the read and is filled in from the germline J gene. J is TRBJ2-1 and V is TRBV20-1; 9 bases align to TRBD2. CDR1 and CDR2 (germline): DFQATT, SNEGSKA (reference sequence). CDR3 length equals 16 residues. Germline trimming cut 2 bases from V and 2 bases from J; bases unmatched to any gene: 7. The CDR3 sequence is CSARSIAGDTYNEQFF. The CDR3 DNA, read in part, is TGCAGTGCTAGATCAATAGCGGGAGACACCTACAATGAG.

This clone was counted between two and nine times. CDR3 DNA (partial): TGCGCCAGCAGCATCGGGACTAGCGGGAACACAGATACG. Translated: CASSIGTSGNTDT. The CDR3 in its entirety is CASSIGTSGNTDTQYF. The rearrangement joins TRBV5-1 to TRBJ2-3, with 13 bases aligning to TRBD2. The read ends 3 residues early relative to the CDR3; the germline J gene fills the gap. This CDR3 has 16 amino acids. After removal of 4 bases from V and 2 bases from J, the junction contained 4 bases not matched to a gene. CDR1 and CDR2 from the germline V gene are SGHRS and YFSETQ.

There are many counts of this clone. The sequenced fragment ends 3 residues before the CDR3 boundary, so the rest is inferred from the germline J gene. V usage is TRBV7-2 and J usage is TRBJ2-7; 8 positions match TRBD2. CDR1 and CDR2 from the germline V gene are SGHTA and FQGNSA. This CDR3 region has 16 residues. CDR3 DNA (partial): TGTGCAAGTCGCTTAGCGGGGCCGACTAGAAGCTACGAG. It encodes CASRLAGPTRSYE. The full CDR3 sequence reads CASRLAGPTRSYEQYF.

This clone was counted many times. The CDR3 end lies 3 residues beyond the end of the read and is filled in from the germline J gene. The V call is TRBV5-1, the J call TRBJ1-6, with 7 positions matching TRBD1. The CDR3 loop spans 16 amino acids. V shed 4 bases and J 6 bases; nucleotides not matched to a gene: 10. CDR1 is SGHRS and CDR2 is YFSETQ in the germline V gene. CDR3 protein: CASSPPGGAGNSPLHF. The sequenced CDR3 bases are TGCGCCAGCAGCCCCCCAGGGGGAGCGGGTAATTCACCC.

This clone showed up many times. The sequenced CDR3 bases are TGTGCCAGCAGCTTAGGAGGGCTGGATACG. The encoded protein is CASSLGGLDT. The whole CDR3 protein reads CASSLGGLDTQYF. The rearrangement joins TRBV7-9 to TRBJ2-3; D is possibly TRBD2 (5 bases). Read data end 3 residues before the CDR3 end; the end is taken from the germline J gene. This CDR3 is 13 amino acids long. Germline CDR1 SEHNR, CDR2 FQNEAQ (reference sequence). Trimming cost V 1 base and J 6 bases, with 8 bases left between them.

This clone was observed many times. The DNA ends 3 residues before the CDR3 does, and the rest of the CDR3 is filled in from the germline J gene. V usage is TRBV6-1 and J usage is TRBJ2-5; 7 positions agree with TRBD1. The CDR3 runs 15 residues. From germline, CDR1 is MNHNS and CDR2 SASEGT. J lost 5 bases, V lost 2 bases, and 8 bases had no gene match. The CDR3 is CASSENYRGGETQYF. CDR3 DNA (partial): TGTGCCAGCAGTGAAAACTATAGAGGGGGCGAGACC.

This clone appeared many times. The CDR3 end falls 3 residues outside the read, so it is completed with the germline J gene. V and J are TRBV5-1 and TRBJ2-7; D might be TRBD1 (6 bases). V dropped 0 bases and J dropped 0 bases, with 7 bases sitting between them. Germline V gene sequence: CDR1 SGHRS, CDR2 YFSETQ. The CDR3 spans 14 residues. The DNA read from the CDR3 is TGCGCCAGCAGCTTGGCAGGGGTCTCCTACGAG. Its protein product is CASSLAGVSYE. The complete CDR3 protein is CASSLAGVSYEQYF.

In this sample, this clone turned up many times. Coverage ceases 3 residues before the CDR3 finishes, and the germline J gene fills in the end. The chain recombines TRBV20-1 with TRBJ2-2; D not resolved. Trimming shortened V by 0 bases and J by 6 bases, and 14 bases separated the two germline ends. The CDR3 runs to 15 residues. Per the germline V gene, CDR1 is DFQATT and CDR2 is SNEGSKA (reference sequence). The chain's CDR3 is CSAREPQSLAGELFF. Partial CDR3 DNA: TGCAGTGCTAGAGAACCCCAAAGTCTAGCCGGGGAG.

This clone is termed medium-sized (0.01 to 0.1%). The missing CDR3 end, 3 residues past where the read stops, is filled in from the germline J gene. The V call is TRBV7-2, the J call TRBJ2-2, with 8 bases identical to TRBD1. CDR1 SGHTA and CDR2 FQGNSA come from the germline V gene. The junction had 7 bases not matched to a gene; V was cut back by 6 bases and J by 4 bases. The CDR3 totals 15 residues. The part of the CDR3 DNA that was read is TGTGCCAGCAGTCAGGACAGGGCGGGCACCGGGGAG. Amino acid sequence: CASSQDRAGTGE. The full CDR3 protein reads CASSQDRAGTGELFF.

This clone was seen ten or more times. CDR3 DNA, as far as it was read: TGCAGTGCTAGAGAGCAGACAGATACG. Translating it yields CSAREQTDT. The entire CDR3 is CSAREQTDTQYF. The rearrangement links TRBV20-1 to TRBJ2-3; D ambiguous. The read gets to within 3 residues of the CDR3 end, and the germline J gene fills in the rest. The germline V gene encodes CDR1 DFQATT and CDR2 SNEGSKA (reference sequence). Trimming shortened V by 0 bases and J by 3 bases, and 4 bases separated the two germline ends. This CDR3 comprises 12 residues.

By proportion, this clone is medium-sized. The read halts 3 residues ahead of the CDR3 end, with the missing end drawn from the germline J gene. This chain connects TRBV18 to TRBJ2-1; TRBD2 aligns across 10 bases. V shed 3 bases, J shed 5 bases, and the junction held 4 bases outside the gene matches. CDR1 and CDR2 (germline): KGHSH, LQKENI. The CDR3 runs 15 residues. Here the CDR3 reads CASSPRTSGNNEQFF. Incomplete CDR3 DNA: TGTGCCAGCTCACCTCGGACTAGCGGAAACAATGAG.

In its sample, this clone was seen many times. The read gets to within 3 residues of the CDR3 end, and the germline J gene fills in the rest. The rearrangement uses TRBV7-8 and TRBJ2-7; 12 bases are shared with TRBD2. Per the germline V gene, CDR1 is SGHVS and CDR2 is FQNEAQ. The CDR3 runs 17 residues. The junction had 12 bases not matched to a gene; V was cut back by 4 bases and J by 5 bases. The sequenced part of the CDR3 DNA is TGTGCCAGCAGCTCCAGACTAGCGGGAGTCACGTTTCACGAG. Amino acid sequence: CASSSRLAGVTFHE. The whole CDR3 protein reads CASSSRLAGVTFHEQYF.

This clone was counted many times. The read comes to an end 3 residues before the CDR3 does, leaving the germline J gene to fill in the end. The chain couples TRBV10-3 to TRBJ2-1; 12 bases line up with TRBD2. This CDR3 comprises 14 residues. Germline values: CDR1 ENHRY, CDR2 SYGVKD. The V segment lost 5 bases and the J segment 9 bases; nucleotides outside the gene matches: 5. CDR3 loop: CAISRTSGIGEQFF. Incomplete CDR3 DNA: TGTGCCATCAGTCGGACTAGCGGGATTGGTGAG.

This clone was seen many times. This chain's CDR3 is CSARVNNLNTEAFF. Incomplete CDR3 DNA: TGCAGTGCTAGAGTGAACAACCTGAACACTGAA. The gene calls are TRBV20-1 and TRBJ1-1; unclear D gene. The DNA ends 3 residues before the CDR3 does, and the rest of the CDR3 is filled in from the germline J gene. Trimming shortened V by 1 base and J by 0 bases, and 9 bases separated the two germline ends. Germline V gene lookup returns CDR1 DFQATT and CDR2 SNEGSKA (reference sequence). CDR3 length equals 14 residues.